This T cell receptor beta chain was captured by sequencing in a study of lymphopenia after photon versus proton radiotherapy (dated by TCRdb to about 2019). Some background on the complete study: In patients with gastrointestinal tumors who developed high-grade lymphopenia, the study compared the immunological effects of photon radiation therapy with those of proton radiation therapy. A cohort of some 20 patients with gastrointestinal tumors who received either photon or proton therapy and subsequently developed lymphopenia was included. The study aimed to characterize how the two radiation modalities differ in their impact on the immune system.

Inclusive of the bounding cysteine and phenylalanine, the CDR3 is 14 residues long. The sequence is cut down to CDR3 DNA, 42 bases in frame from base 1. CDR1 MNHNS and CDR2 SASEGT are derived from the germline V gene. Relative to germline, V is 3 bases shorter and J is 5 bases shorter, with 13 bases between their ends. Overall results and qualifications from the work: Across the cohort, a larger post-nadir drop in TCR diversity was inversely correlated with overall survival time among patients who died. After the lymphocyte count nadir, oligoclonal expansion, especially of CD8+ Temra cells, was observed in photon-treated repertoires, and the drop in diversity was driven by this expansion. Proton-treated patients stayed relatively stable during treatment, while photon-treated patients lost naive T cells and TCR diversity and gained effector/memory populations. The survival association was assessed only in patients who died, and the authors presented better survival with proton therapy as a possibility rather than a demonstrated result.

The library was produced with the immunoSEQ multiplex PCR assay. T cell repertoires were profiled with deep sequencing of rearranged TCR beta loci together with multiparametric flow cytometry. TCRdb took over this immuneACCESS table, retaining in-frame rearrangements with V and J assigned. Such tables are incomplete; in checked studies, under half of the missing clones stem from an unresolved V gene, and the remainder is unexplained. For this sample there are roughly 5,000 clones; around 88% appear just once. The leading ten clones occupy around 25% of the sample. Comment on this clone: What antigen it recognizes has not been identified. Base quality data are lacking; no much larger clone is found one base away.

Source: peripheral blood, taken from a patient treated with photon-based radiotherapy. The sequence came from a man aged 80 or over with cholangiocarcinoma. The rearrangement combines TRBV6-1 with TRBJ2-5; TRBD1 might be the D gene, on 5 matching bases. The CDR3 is CASSDPGIGETQYF. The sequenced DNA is TGTGCCAGCAGTGATCCAGGGATCGGGGAGACCCAGTACTTC.